The rows below give T cell receptor beta chains drawn from one sample of a study of shared clonotypes between healthy human individuals. Repertoires were generated with immunoSEQ multiplex PCR, while TCRdb's copy carries only in-frame clones and drops some. The sample includes 1.6 million or so clones, approximately 98.5% of them seen just once. Sequencing used naive CD4+ T cells sorted from blood. The receptors originated from a man aged 25 to 40 in good health. Both conserved end residues are part of each CDR3. D genes are given only for firm matches. Clone size, where shown, is once, few, many, or a class for clones that have expanded.

D	J	V	size	CDR3	DNA
TRBD1	TRBJ2-5	TRBV7-3	few	CASSSGQGDAQETQYF	TGTGCCAGCAGCTCCGGACAGGGTGACGCCCAGGAGACCCAGTACTTC
-	TRBJ1-1	TRBV2	-	CAGSRGPNTEAFF	TGTGCCGGGAGCAGGGGACCAAACACTGAAGCTTTCTTT
-	TRBJ2-5	TRBV5-1	-	CASSLASGHGKVAQYF	TGCGCCAGCAGCTTGGCCTCTGGACACGGGAAAGTGGCCCAGTACTTC
TRBD1	TRBJ2-2	TRBV30	-	CAWSVQRTGGHTGELFF	TGTGCCTGGAGTGTACAAAGGACAGGGGGCCACACCGGGGAGCTGTTTTTT
-	TRBJ2-7	TRBV27	-	CASSSGSYEQYF	TGTGCCAGCAGTTCCGGGAGCTACGAGCAGTACTTC
TRBD1	TRBJ1-5	TRBV18	-	CASSRGQKGQPQHF	TGTGCCAGCTCAAGGGGACAGAAAGGACAGCCCCAGCATTTT
-	TRBJ2-5	TRBV19	-	CATKMGYQETQYF	TGTGCCACTAAAATGGGGTACCAAGAGACCCAGTACTTC
-	TRBJ1-4	TRBV5-4	-	CASSSGGGRIEKLFF	TGTGCCAGCAGTTCTGGCGGGGGGCGCATTGAAAAACTGTTTTTT
TRBD2	TRBJ2-3	TRBV18	-	CASSPGLADTQYF	TGTGCCAGCTCACCGGGACTAGCAGATACGCAGTATTTT
-	TRBJ2-2	TRBV15	-	CATSRARGTPNTGELFF	TGTGCCACCAGCAGAGCCAGAGGAACACCGAACACCGGGGAGCTGTTTTTT
-	TRBJ2-1	TRBV5-1	-	CASSLAYGTYNEQFF	TGCGCCAGCAGCTTGGCCTACGGGACCTACAATGAGCAGTTCTTC
TRBD1	TRBJ2-7	TRBV9	-	CASSVGQGGYEQYF	TGTGCCAGCAGCGTGGGACAGGGAGGGTACGAGCAGTACTTC
TRBD1	TRBJ2-2	TRBV27	-	CASRQGATGELFF	TGTGCCAGTAGGCAGGGGGCTACCGGGGAGCTGTTTTTT
-	TRBJ2-7	TRBV7-8	-	CASSLGFPRAEGFLYEQYF	TGTGCCAGCAGCTTAGGATTTCCGAGGGCGGAGGGCTTTCTTTACGAGCAGTACTTC
TRBD2	TRBJ2-3	TRBV5-6	-	CASSLEIRAGGRDTQYF	TGTGCCAGCAGCTTGGAAATTCGAGCGGGAGGGCGAGATACGCAGTATTTT
-	TRBJ1-1	TRBV25-1	-	CASFQKGKAEAFF	TGTGCCAGCTTTCAGAAGGGGAAAGCTGAAGCTTTCTTT
-	TRBJ1-2	TRBV15	-	CATSTRFSSGYTF	TGTGCCACCAGCACCAGGTTTTCCAGTGGCTACACCTTC
-	TRBJ2-2	TRBV10-1	-	CATAGTPNTGELFF	TGCGCCACGGCCGGGACTCCCAACACCGGGGAGCTGTTTTTT
-	TRBJ2-7	TRBV5-5	-	CASSLPGTYEQYF	TGTGCCAGCAGCTTGCCCGGGACCTACGAGCAGTACTTC
TRBD2	TRBJ2-2	TRBV5-8	-	CASSPRGGTNTGELFF	TGTGCCAGCAGCCCACGGGGGGGCACGAACACCGGGGAGCTGTTTTTT
TRBD2	TRBJ2-5	TRBV29-1	-	CSVEDRGTSIETQYF	TGCAGCGTTGAAGATCGTGGGACTAGCATCGAGACCCAGTACTTC
TRBD2	TRBJ2-1	TRBV10-3	-	CAIRGDYNEQFF	TGTGCCATTCGGGGGGATTACAATGAGCAGTTCTTC
TRBD1	TRBJ1-3	TRBV13	-	CASSLGDRRPGPGNTIYF	TGTGCCAGCAGCTTAGGGGACAGGAGGCCGGGGCCTGGAAACACCATATATTTT
-	TRBJ1-2	TRBV29-1	-	CSVVRTQSGYGYTF	TGCAGCGTTGTAAGGACACAGTCGGGCTATGGCTACACCTTC
TRBD2	TRBJ2-2	TRBV28	-	CASSPLGGRLETGELFF	TGTGCCAGCAGCCCCCTCGGCGGGAGATTAGAGACCGGGGAGCTGTTTTTT
-	TRBJ2-5	TRBV4-3	-	CASSLEPAGTQYF	TGCGCCAGCAGCCTCGAGCCAGCGGGGACCCAGTACTTC
-	TRBJ2-7	TRBV15	-	CATSRDRRGEQYF	TGTGCCACCAGCAGAGATCGACGCGGTGAGCAGTACTTC
-	TRBJ1-4	TRBV9	-	CASSVGVGIRAEKLFF	TGTGCCAGCAGCGTAGGTGTGGGAATAAGGGCTGAAAAACTGTTTTTT
-	TRBJ1-2	TRBV2	once	CASSEGPGYTF	TGTGCCAGCAGTGAAGGGCCCGGCTACACCTTC
-	TRBJ2-2	TRBV25-1	-	CATTLQGTGELFF	TGTGCCACTACCCTACAGGGAACCGGGGAGCTGTTTTTT
-	TRBJ1-3	TRBV5-1	-	CASSLDGAHSGNTIYF	TGCGCCAGCAGCTTGGACGGGGCCCACTCTGGAAACACCATATATTTT
-	TRBJ1-2	TRBV5-4	-	CASSLDPGVRGYTF	TGTGCCAGCAGCTTAGACCCAGGGGTGAGAGGCTACACCTTC
TRBD1	TRBJ2-4	TRBV14	-	CASSQVGQGYIQYF	TGTGCCAGCAGCCAGGTGGGACAGGGATACATTCAGTACTTC
-	TRBJ2-1	TRBV5-6	-	CASSFNGEQFF	TGTGCCAGCAGCTTCAACGGTGAGCAGTTCTTC
TRBD1	TRBJ1-1	TRBV11-2	-	CASSIQGTGVNTEAFF	TGTGCCAGCAGTATCCAAGGGACAGGGGTAAACACTGAAGCTTTCTTT
-	TRBJ2-7	TRBV27	-	CASSQGTSVRQYF	TGTGCCAGCAGTCAGGGGACCTCTGTGCGGCAGTACTTC
-	TRBJ2-4	TRBV6-6	-	CASSYGAQQVFGIQYF	TGTGCCAGCAGTTACGGAGCTCAACAGGTTTTTGGCATTCAGTACTTC
-	TRBJ2-5	TRBV5-1	-	CASSLGGGRQETQYF	TGCGCCAGCAGCTTGGGAGGAGGGAGACAAGAGACCCAGTACTTC
-	TRBJ2-5	TRBV18	-	CASSPFAGSVEETQYF	TGTGCCAGCTCACCTTTCGCCGGGTCAGTGGAAGAGACCCAGTACTTC
-	TRBJ1-2	TRBV30	-	CAWSFVQGGEDGYTF	TGTGCCTGGAGTTTCGTACAGGGAGGTGAGGATGGCTACACCTTC
TRBD2	TRBJ2-1	TRBV6-5	-	CASSYAAGGLNEQFF	TGTGCCAGCAGTTACGCGGCGGGAGGGTTGAATGAGCAGTTCTTC
TRBD1	TRBJ2-2	TRBV5-6	-	CASSAGTGVRGELFF	TGTGCCAGCAGTGCCGGGACAGGGGTTCGCGGGGAGCTGTTTTTT
-	TRBJ2-1	TRBV14	-	CASSRRAASSYNEQFF	TGTGCCAGCAGCCGGCGGGCGGCCAGCTCCTACAATGAGCAGTTCTTC
TRBD1	TRBJ2-7	TRBV11-2	-	CASSPGTGPYEQYF	TGTGCCAGCAGCCCAGGGACAGGGCCCTACGAGCAGTACTTC
-	TRBJ2-3	TRBV7-3	-	CASSLGSGFSGGTDTQYF	TGTGCCAGCAGCTTGGGAAGCGGCTTTAGCGGCGGCACAGATACGCAGTATTTT
-	TRBJ2-7	TRBV14	-	CASSHETASSYEQYF	TGTGCCAGCAGCCACGAGACAGCGAGCTCCTACGAGCAGTACTTC